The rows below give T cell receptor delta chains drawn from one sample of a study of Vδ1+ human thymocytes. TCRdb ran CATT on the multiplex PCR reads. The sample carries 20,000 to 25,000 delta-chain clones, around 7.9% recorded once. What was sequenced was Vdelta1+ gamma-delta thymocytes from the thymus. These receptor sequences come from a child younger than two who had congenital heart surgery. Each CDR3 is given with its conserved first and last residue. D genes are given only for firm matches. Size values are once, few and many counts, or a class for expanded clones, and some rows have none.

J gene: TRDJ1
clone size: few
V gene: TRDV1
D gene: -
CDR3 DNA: TGTGCTCTTGGGGAAGTAGGACGCCTGGGGCCTTTTACCGATAAACTCATCTTT
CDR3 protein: CALGEVGRLGPFTDKLIF

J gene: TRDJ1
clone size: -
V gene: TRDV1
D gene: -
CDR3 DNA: TGTGCTCTTGGGGTAAACGAGGGATACACCGATAAACTCATCTTT
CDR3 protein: CALGVNEGYTDKLIF

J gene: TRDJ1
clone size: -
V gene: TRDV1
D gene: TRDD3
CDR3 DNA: TGTGCTCTTGGGGCACCTTCGGTTGCTTTACTGGGGGATACGCAGGAGGTACTCATCTTT
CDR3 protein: CALGAPSVALLGDTQEVLIF

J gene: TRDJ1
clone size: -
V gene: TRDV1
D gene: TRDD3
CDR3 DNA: TGTGCTCTTGGGGAACTGACTACTGGGGGATATGCCGATAAACTCATCTTT
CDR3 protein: CALGELTTGGYADKLIF

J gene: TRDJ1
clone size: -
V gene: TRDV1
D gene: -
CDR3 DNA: TGTGCTCTTGGGGCTAATTTACCTTCCTACTGGGGGGATAAGGGGATGACCGATAAACTCATCTTT
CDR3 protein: CALGANLPSYWGDKGMTDKLIF

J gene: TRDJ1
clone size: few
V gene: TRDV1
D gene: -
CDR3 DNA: TGTGCTCTTGGGGAACGGGCCTTCCCTTCGTACCAACCGTACACCGATAAACTCATCTTT
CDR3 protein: CALGERAFPSYQPYTDKLIF

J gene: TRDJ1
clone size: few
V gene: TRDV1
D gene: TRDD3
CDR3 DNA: TGTGCTCTTGGGGAACCGGTGTCCCGTAGGGACTGGGGAGACGGGACTACCGATAAACTCATCTTT
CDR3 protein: CALGEPVSRRDWGDGTTDKLIF

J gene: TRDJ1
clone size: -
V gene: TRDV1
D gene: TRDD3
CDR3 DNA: TGTGCTCTTGGGGAACGGCCTTCCTATGGTACTGGGGGATACACCGATAAACTCATCTTT
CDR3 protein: CALGERPSYGTGGYTDKLIF

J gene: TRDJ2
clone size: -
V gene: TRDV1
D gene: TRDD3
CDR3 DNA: TGTGCTCTTGGAAGTACCTTCGGACGCAGCAAGCACTCGATTAACTGGGGGACCCCAGCACAACTCTTCTTT
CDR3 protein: CALGSTFGRSKHSINWGTPAQLFF

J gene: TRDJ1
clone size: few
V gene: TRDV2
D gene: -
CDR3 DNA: TGTGCCTGTGGCTTTCAACCCCAAGGACTGAAACTCATCTTT
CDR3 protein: CACGFQPQGLKLIF

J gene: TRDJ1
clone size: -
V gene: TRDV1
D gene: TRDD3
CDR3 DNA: TGTGCTCTTGGGGAACTATCCCTGGGGGTGGGGGATACCGATAAACTCATCTTT
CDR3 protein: CALGELSLGVGDTDKLIF

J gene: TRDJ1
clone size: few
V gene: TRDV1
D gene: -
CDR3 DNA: TGTGCTCTTGGGGAACTAAAGGGTAAACTCATCTTT
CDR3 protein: CALGELKGKLIF

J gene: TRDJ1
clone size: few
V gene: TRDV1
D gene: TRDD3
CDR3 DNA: TGTGCTCTTGGGGCCCTCCTTCCTTATCCCGTAGGGGGATACGCTGACACCGATAAACCCATCTTT
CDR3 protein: CALGALLPYPVGGYADTDKPIF

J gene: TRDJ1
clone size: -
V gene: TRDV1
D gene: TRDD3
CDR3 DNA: TGTGCTCTTGGGGAACTAGCGGTCTACTCCTACGGGGGATACGCCTTAGATAAACTCATCTTT
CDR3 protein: CALGELAVYSYGGYALDKLIF

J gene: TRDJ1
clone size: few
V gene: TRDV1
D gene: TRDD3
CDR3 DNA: TGTGCTCTTGGGGGACCCCGGTACTGGGGGACCACCGATAAACTCATCTTT
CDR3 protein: CALGGPRYWGTTDKLIF

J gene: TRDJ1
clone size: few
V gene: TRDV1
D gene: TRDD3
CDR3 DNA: TGTGCTCTTGGGGAACTCCGCCTCGGGTCGTGGGGGATCTCGTACACCGATAAACTCATCTTT
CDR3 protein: CALGELRLGSWGISYTDKLIF

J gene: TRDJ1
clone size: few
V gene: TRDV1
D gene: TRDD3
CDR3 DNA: TGTGCTCTTGGGGAACTTGGGTCCACCTTCCTACCATACTGGGGGATACGGACCCACACCGATAAACTCATCTTT
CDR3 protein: CALGELGSTFLPYWGIRTHTDKLIF

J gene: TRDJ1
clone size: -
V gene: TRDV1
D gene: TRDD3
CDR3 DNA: TGTGCTCTTGGGGAACTTTACCTTCACTGGGGCCCGGCGACCGATAAACTCATCTTT
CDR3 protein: CALGELYLHWGPATDKLIF

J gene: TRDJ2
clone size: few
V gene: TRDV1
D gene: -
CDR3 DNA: TGTGCTCTTGGGGAACTAGGAAGTAATGCGGGGGACACGCAGAATTTGACAGCACAACTCTTCTTT
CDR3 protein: CALGELGSNAGDTQNLTAQLFF

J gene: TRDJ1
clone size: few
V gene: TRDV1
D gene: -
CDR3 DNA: TGTGCTCTTGGGGACCCGGCCTTCCTACTGGGGGTCAGAACCGATAAACTCATCTTT
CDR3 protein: CALGDPAFLLGVRTDKLIF

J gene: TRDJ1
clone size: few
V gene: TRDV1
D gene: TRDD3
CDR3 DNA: TGTGCTCTTGGGGAACGGGAAATCGAATACACGTCTGGGGGATACACCGATAAACTCATCTTT
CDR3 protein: CALGEREIEYTSGGYTDKLIF

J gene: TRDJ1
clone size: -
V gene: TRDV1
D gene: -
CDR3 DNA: TGTGCTCTTGGGTCTCTTCCTTTACGTCTGTTCACCGATAAACTCATCTTT
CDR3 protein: CALGSLPLRLFTDKLIF

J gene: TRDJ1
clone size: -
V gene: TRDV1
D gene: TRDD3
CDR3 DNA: TGTGCTCTTGGGGAAAGGCGAGTCCTGGCGACAACTGGGGGAGTTTCATACACCGATAAACTCATCTTT
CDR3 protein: CALGERRVLATTGGVSYTDKLIF

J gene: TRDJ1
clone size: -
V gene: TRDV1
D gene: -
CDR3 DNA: TGTGCTCTTGGGGAGACCGATACGTACACCGATAAACTAATCTTT
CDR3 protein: CALGETDTYTDKLIF

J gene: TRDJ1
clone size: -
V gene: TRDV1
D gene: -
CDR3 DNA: TGTGCTCTTGGGGGCAATTCTCTACAGGGTAACACCGATAAACCCATCTTT
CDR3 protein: CALGGNSLQGNTDKPIF

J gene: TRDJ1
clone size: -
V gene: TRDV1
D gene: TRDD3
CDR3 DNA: TGTGCTCTCGGGGAACGCTCCACTCCTGTACTGGGGGCTGACACCGATAAACTCATCTTT
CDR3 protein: CALGERSTPVLGADTDKLIF

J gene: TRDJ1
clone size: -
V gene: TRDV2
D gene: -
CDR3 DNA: TGTGCCTGTGACACCGCGGGGATTAAACTCATCTTT
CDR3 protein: CACDTAGIKLIF

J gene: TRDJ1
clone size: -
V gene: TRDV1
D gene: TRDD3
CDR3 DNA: TGTGCTCTTGGGGAATGGTCTTTAGTTCGTAGAACTCCTACTGGGGGATACTCCTTGGAACTCATCTTT
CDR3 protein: CALGEWSLVRRTPTGGYSLELIF

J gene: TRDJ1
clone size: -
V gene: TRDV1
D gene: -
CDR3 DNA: TGTGCTCTTGGGGAACACGCCTTATTACTGGATAAACTCATCTTC
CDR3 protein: CALGEHALLLDKLIF

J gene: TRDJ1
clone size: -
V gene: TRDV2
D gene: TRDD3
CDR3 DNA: TGTGCCTGTGACACCGTCCTTCTACTGGGGGAGCTTCCCAGGTGGTACACCGATAAACTCATCTTT
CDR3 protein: CACDTVLLLGELPRWYTDKLIF

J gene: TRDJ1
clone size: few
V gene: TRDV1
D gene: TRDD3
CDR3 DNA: TGTGCTCTTGGGGAATTCCTTCGGGGGATAAACACCGATAAACTCATCTTT
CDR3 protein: CALGEFLRGINTDKLIF

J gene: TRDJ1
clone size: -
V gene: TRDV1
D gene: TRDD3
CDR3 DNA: TGTGCTCTTGGGGAACAGAACCAAGTTCCCGCCTACTGGGGGATCTACACCGATAAACTCATCTTT
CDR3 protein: CALGEQNQVPAYWGIYTDKLIF

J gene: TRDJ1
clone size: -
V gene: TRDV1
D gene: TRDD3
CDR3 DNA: TGTGCTCTTGGGGAAACCTCAACTGGGGTTTCCTGGCCAAACTGGGGGTACACCGATAAACTCATCTTT
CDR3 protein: CALGETSTGVSWPNWGYTDKLIF

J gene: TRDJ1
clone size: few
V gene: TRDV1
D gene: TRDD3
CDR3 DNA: TGTGCTCTCTTTCCCCTCGGGGGGGGATACACCGATAAGCTCATCTTT
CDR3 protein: CALFPLGGGYTDKLIF

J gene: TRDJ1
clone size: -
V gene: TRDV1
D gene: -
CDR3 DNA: TGTGCTCTTGGGGAACCCTTCCTGGGGATATGTACCGATAAACTCATCTTT
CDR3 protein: CALGEPFLGICTDKLIF

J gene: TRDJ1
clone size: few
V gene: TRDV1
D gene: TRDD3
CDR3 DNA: TGTGCTCTTGGGGAACTAAAACCCTCGGGACTGGGGGATTCGTACACCGATAAACTCATCTTT
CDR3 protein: CALGELKPSGLGDSYTDKLIF

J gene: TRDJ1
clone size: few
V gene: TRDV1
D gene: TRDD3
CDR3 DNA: TGTGCTCTTGGGGGGGTACTGGGGGATTCCCCGAACACCGATAAACTCATCTTT
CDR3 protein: CALGGVLGDSPNTDKLIF

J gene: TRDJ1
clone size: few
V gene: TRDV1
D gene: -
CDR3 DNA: TGTGCTCTTGGGGAACTAGCTTCCTACTGGGGACCCTACACCGATAAACTCATCTTT
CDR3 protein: CALGELASYWGPYTDKLIF